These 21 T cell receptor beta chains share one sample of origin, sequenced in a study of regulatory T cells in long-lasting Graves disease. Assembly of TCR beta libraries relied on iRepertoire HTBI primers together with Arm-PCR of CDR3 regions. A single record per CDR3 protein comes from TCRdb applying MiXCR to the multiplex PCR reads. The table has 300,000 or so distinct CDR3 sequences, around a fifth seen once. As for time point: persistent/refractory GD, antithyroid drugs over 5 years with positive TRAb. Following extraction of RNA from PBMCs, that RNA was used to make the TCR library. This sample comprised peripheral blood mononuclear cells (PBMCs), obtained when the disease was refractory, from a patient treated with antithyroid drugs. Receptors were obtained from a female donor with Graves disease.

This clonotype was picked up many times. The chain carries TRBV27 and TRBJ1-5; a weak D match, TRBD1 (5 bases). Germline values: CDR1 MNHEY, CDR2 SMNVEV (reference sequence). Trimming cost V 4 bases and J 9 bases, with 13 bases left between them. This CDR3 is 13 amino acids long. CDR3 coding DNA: TGTGCCAGCAGTTCCGGGGGTGAGGGGCCCCAGCATTTT. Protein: CASSSGGEGPQHF.

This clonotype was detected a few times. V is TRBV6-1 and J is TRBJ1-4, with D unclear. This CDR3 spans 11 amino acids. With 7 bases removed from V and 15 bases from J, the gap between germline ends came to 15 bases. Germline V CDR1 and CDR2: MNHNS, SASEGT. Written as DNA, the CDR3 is TGTGCCAGCACCTTGGGATTATGGGTGTTTTTT. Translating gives CASTLGLWVFF.

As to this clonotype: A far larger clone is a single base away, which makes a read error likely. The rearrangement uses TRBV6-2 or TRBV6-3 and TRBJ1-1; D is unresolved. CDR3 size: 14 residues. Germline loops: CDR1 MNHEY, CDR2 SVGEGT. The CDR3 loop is CAGSLRRPCTEAFF. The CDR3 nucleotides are TGTGCCGGCAGTTTAAGGAGACCTTGCACTGAAGCTTTCTTT.

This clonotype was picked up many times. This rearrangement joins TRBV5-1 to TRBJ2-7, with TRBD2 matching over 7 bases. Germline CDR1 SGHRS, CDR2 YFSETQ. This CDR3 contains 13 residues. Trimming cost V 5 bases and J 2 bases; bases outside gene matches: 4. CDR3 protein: CASSASGTYEQYF. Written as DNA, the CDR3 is TGCGCCAGCAGTGCTAGCGGAACCTACGAGCAGTACTTC.

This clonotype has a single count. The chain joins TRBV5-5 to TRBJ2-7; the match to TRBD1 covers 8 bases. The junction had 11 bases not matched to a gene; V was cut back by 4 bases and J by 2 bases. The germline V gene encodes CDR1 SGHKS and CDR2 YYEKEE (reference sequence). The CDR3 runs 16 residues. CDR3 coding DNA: TGTGCCAGCAGCGATCCTCTCCGGGACAGGACCTACGAGCAGTACTTC. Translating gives CASSDPLRDRTYEQYF.

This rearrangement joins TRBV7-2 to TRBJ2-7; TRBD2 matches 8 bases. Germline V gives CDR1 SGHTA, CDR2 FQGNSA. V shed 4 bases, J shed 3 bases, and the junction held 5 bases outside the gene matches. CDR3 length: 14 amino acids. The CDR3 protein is CASSSGLGYYEQYF. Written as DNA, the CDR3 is TGTGCCAGCAGCTCGGGACTAGGGTACTACGAGCAGTACTTC.

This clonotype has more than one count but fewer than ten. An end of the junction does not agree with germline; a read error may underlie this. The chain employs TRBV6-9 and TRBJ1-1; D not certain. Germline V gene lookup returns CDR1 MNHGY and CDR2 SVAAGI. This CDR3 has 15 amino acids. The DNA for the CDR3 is TGTGCCAGCAGTGATTCGGCAGGTCTGGACACTGAAGCTTTCTTT. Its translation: CASSDSAGLDTEAFF.

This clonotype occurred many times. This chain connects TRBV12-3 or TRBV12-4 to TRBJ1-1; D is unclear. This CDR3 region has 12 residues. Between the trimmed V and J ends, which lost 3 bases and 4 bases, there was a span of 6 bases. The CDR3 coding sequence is TGTGCCAGCAGTTTTGTCCCCACTGAAGCTTTCTTT. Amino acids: CASSFVPTEAFF.

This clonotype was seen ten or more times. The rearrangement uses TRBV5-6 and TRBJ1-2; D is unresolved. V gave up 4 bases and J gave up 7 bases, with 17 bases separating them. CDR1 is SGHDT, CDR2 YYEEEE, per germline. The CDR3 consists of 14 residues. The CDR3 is CASSPRGREGGYTF. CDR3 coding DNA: TGTGCCAGCAGCCCCCGAGGCCGGGAGGGTGGCTACACCTTC.

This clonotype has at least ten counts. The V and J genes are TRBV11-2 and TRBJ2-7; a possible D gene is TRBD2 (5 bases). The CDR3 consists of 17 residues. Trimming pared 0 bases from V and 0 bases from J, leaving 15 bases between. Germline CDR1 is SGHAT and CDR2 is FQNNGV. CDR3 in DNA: TGTGCCAGCAGCTTAGATCTCTACGGGGTCAGCTCCTACGAGCAGTACTTC. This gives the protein CASSLDLYGVSSYEQYF.

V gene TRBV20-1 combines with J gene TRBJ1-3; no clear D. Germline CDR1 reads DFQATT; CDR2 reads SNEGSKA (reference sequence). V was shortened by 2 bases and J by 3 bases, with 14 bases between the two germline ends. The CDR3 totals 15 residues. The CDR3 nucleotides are TGCAGTGCTAGATCTTCCGTGGGCCTTGGAAACACCATATATTTT. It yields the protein CSARSSVGLGNTIYF.

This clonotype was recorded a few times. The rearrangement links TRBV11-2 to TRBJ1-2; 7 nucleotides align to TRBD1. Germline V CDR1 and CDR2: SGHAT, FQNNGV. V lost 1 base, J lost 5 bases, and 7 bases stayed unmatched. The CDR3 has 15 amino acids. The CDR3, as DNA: TGTGCCAGCAGCTTAGTGAGGGACAGTCCTTATGGCTACACCTTC. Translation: CASSLVRDSPYGYTF. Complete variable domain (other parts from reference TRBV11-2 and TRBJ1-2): EAGVAQSPRYKIIEKRQSVAFWCNPISGHATLYWYQQILGQGPKLLIQFQNNGVVDDSQLPKDRFSAERLKGVDSTLKIQPAKLEDSAVYLCASSLVRDSPYGYTFGSGTRLTVV.

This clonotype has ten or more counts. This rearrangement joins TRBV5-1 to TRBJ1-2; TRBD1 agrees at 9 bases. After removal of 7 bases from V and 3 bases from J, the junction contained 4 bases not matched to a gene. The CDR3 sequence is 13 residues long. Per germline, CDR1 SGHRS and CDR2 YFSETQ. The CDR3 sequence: CASRTGDHYGYTF. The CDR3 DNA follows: TGCGCCAGCCGGACAGGGGATCACTATGGCTACACCTTC. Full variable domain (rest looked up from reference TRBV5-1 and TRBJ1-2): KAGVTQTPRYLIKTRGQQVTLSCSPISGHRSVSWYQQTPGQGLQFLFEYFSETQRNKGNFPGRFSGRQFSNSRSEMNVSTLELGDSALYLCASRTGDHYGYTFGSGTRLTVV.

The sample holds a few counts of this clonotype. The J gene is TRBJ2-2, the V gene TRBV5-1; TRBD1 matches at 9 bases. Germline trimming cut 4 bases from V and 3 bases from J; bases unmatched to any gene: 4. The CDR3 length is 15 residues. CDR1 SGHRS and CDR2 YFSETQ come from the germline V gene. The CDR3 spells CASSQRTGDTGELFF. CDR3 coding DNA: TGCGCCAGCAGCCAAAGGACAGGGGACACCGGGGAGCTGTTTTTT. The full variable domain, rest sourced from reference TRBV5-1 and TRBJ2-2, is KAGVTQTPRYLIKTRGQQVTLSCSPISGHRSVSWYQQTPGQGLQFLFEYFSETQRNKGNFPGRFSGRQFSNSRSEMNVSTLELGDSALYLCASSQRTGDTGELFFGEGSRLTVL.

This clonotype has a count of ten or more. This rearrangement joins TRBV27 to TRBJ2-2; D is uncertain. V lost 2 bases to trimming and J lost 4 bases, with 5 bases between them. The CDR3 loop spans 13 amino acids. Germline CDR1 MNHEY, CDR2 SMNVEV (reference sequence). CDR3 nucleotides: TGTGCCAGCAGTTTAGGGTTCACCGGGGAGCTGTTTTTT. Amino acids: CASSLGFTGELFF.

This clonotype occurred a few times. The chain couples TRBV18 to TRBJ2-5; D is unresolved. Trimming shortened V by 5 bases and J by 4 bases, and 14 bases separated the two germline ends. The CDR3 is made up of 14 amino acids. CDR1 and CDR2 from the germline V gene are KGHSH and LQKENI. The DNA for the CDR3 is TGTGCCAGCTCAGCCGACCCCCTGCGAGAGACCCAGTACTTC. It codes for CASSADPLRETQYF.

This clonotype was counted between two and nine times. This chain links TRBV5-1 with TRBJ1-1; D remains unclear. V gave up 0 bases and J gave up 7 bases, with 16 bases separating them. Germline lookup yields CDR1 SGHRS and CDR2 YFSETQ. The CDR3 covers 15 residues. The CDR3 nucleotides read TGCGCCAGCAGCTTGGGGTCCGCCAGTGTCCATGAAGCTTTCTTT. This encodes CASSLGSASVHEAFF.

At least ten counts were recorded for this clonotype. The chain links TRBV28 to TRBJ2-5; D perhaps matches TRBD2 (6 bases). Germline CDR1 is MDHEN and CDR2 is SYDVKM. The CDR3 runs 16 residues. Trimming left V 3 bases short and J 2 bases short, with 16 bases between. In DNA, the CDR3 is TGTGCCAGCAGTTTCCCGGACGGGGGTGTACAAGAGACCCAGTACTTC. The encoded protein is CASSFPDGGVQETQYF.

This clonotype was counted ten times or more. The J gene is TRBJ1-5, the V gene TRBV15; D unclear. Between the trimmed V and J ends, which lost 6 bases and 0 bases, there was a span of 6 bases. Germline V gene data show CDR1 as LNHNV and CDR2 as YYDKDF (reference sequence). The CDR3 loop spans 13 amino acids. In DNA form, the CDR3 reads TGTGCCACCAGACTTAATAGCAATCAGCCCCAGCATTTT. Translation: CATRLNSNQPQHF.

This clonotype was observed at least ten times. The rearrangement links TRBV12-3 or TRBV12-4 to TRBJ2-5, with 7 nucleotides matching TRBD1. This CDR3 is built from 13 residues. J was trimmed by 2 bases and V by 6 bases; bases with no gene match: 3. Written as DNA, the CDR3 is TGTGCCAGCAGGACAGGGTCGCAAGAGACCCAGTACTTC. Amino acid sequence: CASRTGSQETQYF.

The CDR3 loop reads CATGGRPNEGYTF. DNA for the CDR3: TGCGCCACAGGGGGCAGGCCTAATGAGGGCTACACCTTC. The chain uses TRBV5-1 and TRBJ1-2; TRBD1 agrees at 8 bases. The CDR3 covers 13 residues. The trim removed 9 bases at V and 8 bases at J, leaving 12 bases unmatched. Germline V CDR1 and CDR2: SGHRS, YFSETQ. Combining the CDR3 with reference TRBV5-1 and TRBJ1-2 gives the whole variable domain KAGVTQTPRYLIKTRGQQVTLSCSPISGHRSVSWYQQTPGQGLQFLFEYFSETQRNKGNFPGRFSGRQFSNSRSEMNVSTLELGDSALYLCATGGRPNEGYTFGSGTRLTVV.